Listed below are T cell receptor beta chains from one sample, sequenced in a study of Ad26.COV2.S vaccination and SARS-CoV-2 variants. The repertoire was sequenced with immunoSEQ multiplex PCR; TCRdb's copy has only in-frame clones and lacks some. The table lists about 180,000 clones, around 88% of them singletons, with around 6.3% in the top ten. This specimen was peripheral blood, taken after recovery from COVID-19. These receptors came from a human donor who had recovered from COVID-19. The conserved cysteine and the conserved F or W are not part of the CDR3 here. Fields, in order: clone size, J gene, V gene, CDR3 protein. Some rows mark clone size as missing; the rest say once, few, many or name a class of expanded clone.

>.|TRBJ2-3|TRBV5-1
ASRPIRGTSGGPLTDTQY
>.|TRBJ2-1|TRBV12-3/TRBV12-4
ASSPFGGEQF
>.|TRBJ2-3|TRBV5-1
ASSLASQGYPDTQY
>.|TRBJ2-7|TRBV11-3
ASSLTGEGEQY
>.|TRBJ1-1|TRBV23-1
ASSRTPGTANTEAF
>.|TRBJ2-3|TRBV7-9
ASSLVAGGPYTQY
>.|TRBJ2-1|TRBV12-3/TRBV12-4
ASSLLGGAQF
>.|TRBJ1-1|TRBV18
ASTRIRDTEAF
>few|TRBJ1-5|TRBV28
ASSYLQGDNQPQH
>.|TRBJ2-7|TRBV13
ASSLGASSLYEQY
>.|TRBJ1-1|TRBV19
ASVWGNTEAF
>.|TRBJ2-1|TRBV9
ASSVRGDGAYNEQF
>.|TRBJ1-2|TRBV25-1
ASSTLGGGFGYGYT
>.|TRBJ2-6|TRBV6-4
ARRGTTTTTGTGANVLT
>.|TRBJ2-7|TRBV5-1
ASSLGGGYEQY
>.|TRBJ2-7|TRBV14
ASTAGPASYEQY
>.|TRBJ2-7|TRBV7-2
ASSFGPGGPYEQY
>.|TRBJ2-7|TRBV10-2
ASSTVSWEQY
>.|TRBJ1-3|TRBV5-1
ASSLSPYSGNTIY
>.|TRBJ2-3|TRBV7-8
ASSSVADTQY
>.|TRBJ2-2|TRBV5-1
ASSLAGTGQSGELF
>.|TRBJ1-5|TRBV7-2
ASSWALNQPQH
>.|TRBJ1-2|TRBV6-5
ASRGQGNYGYT
>.|TRBJ1-5|TRBV19
ASSIGLGGQPQH
>.|TRBJ2-3|TRBV7-2
ASSLGGLGVDTQY
>.|TRBJ2-1|TRBV7-9
ASSLAANEQF
>.|TRBJ1-4|TRBV19
ASRSGQNNEKLF
>.|TRBJ2-7|TRBV4-1
ASSQDLGGRPSSYEQY